This T cell receptor beta chain appears in the sequencing data of a study of cytomegalovirus exposure and HLA in healthy donors. Study-wide results and limits: The tendency of first-cohort TCR clusters to co-occur in the 120 or so validation repertoires was the finding of a later analysis. The study labeled more than 150 TCR beta chains cytomegalovirus-associated.

On this clone: Its matching antigen is unknown.

Only in-frame clones appear in the TCRdb table, and some are missing; sequencing was by immunoSEQ multiplex PCR. The repertoire consists of 150,000 to 200,000 clones, with 87% occurring once and the leading ten covering roughly 1.4%. This CDR3 has 14 amino acids. Losses at the gene ends were 2 bases for V and 3 bases for J; bases not matched to a gene: 4. CDR1 and CDR2 from the germline V gene are SGHTS and YDEGEE. The sample taken for sequencing was PBMCs. This receptor was obtained from a woman aged 25 to 45 in good health and CMV-seronegative. The chain employs TRBV5-8 and TRBJ2-7; TRBD1 matches at 8 bases. CDR3 nucleotides: TGTGCCAGCAGCTTCCGGACAGGGCACTACGAGCAGTACTTC. Amino acid sequence: CASSFRTGHYEQYF.